This is a list of T cell receptor beta chains from one sample in a study of blood T cell repertoires in COVID-19. Sequencing was performed with immunoSEQ multiplex PCR; in TCRdb, only in-frame clones are kept and a portion is missing. The sample has 130,000 to 150,000 clones, roughly 81% seen once; the top ten hold 2.6%. The sequencing input was peripheral blood. The receptors stem from a human donor with acute or convalescent COVID-19. The donor label of this sample is uncertain. The CDR3 runs from the conserved cysteine through the conserved F or W. The D gene is left open where the match is weak. Size is stated for part of the rows, as once, few or many counts, or as a class when the clone is expanded.

clone_size,d_call,v_call,j_call,cdr3_aa
.,.,TRBV7-9,TRBJ2-3,CASSLAPGFTDTQYF
.,.,TRBV5-4,TRBJ2-2,CASSLSGRGTGELFF
.,TRBD1,TRBV7-2,TRBJ1-1,CASSLTGALGVTEAFF
few,.,TRBV2,TRBJ1-1,CASSEGAGVGEAFF
.,TRBD1,TRBV19,TRBJ1-5,CASTFRQGDSNQPQHF
.,.,TRBV18,TRBJ1-1,CASSRGARAEAFF
.,TRBD1,TRBV30,TRBJ2-3,CAWSYRGGTQYF
.,.,TRBV5-6,TRBJ1-1,CASSAYAEAFF
.,.,TRBV7-2,TRBJ2-2,CASSLAGWRAGELFF
.,.,TRBV6-5,TRBJ1-1,CASSSFFPTEAFF
.,.,TRBV29-1,TRBJ2-3,CSVEDLDTQYF
.,TRBD1,TRBV7-3,TRBJ2-7,CASSPGTGGWDEQYF
.,TRBD2,TRBV7-2,TRBJ2-5,CASSLQSGGSKETQYF
.,.,TRBV4-1,TRBJ1-5,CASSPRLGDQPQHF
.,.,TRBV2,TRBJ2-7,CASSARGHEQYF
.,TRBD1,TRBV5-6,TRBJ1-4,CASRRSGTGDEKLFF
.,.,TRBV5-1,TRBJ1-1,CASSLGQVYRGNTEAFF
.,TRBD1,TRBV14,TRBJ1-2,CASSPDRVRGYTF
.,TRBD1,TRBV15,TRBJ1-2,CATRATGGGGYTF
.,.,TRBV6-2/TRBV6-3,TRBJ1-5,CASSATNQPQHF
once,TRBD2,TRBV30,TRBJ2-4,CAWSVQRIAGGPKSKNIQYF
.,TRBD1,TRBV7-2,TRBJ2-7,CASSLAPGQFYEQYF
.,.,TRBV19,TRBJ1-1,CASSLIEGTEAFF
.,TRBD2,TRBV9,TRBJ2-2,CASSSGTSSTGELFF
few,.,TRBV5-1,TRBJ1-4,CASSLAGQRLEKLFF
.,.,TRBV30,TRBJ2-3,CAWSAGGAGGADTQYF
.,.,TRBV7-6,TRBJ1-4,CASSLTANEKLFF
.,.,TRBV19,TRBJ1-2,CASSMVQIYGYTF
.,.,TRBV5-1,TRBJ2-2,CASSLIVQPTGELFF
.,TRBD1,TRBV19,TRBJ1-1,CASSADRVSTEAFF
.,.,TRBV5-1,TRBJ1-5,CASSSEGMSNQPQHF
.,.,TRBV7-9,TRBJ1-5,CASSLGGRAGNQPQHF
.,TRBD2,TRBV7-2,TRBJ2-7,CASSSRLAGKGYEQYF
.,TRBD1,TRBV6-5,TRBJ1-5,CASNVGQAKPQHF
.,TRBD2,TRBV7-2,TRBJ2-3,CASSSYRSGGSTDTQYF
.,.,TRBV3-1/TRBV3-2,TRBJ2-2,CASSYHTLLPGRGGELFF
.,.,TRBV30,TRBJ1-6,CAWSVEGVLNNSPLHF
.,TRBD1,TRBV6-2/TRBV6-3,TRBJ1-2,CASRPTGGGGYTF
.,TRBD1,TRBV5-6,TRBJ1-4,CASSLVGTVAEKLFF
.,TRBD2,TRBV19,TRBJ2-4,CASSPRAGKAKNIQYF